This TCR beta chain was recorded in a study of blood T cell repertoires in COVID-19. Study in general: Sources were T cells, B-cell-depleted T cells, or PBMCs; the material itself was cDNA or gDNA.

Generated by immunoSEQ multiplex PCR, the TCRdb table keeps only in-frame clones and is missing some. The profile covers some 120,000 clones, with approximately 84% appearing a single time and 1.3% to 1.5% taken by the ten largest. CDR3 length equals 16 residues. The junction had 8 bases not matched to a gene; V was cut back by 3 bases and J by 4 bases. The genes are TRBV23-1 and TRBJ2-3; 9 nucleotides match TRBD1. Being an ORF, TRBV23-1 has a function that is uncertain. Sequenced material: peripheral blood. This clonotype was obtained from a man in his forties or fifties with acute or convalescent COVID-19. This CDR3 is CASSHHGQGRPDTQYF. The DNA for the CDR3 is TGCGCCAGCAGTCATCACGGACAGGGGAGGCCAGATACGCAGTATTTT.